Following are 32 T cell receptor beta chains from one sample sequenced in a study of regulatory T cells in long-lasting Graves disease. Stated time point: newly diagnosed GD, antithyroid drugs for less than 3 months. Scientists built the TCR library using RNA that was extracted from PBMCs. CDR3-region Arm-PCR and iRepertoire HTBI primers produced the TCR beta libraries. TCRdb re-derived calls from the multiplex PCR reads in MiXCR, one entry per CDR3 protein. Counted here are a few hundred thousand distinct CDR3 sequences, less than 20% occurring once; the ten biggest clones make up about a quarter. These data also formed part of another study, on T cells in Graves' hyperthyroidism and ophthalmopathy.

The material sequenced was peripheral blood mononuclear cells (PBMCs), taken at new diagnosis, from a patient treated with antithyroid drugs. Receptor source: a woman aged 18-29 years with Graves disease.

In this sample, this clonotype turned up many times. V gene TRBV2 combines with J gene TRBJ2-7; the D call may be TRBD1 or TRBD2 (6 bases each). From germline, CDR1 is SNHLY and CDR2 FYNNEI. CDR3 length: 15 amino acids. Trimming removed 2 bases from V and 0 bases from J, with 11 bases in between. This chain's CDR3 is CASSERGLSSYEQYF. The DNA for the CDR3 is TGTGCCAGCAGTGAACGGGGGCTTAGCTCCTACGAGCAGTACTTC.

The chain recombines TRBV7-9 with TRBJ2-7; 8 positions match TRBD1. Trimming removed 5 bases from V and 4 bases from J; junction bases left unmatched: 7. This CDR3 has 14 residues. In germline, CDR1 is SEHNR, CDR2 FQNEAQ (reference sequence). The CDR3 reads CASSAPGQVYEQYF. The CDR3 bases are TGTGCCAGCAGCGCCCCGGGACAGGTGTACGAGCAGTACTTC.

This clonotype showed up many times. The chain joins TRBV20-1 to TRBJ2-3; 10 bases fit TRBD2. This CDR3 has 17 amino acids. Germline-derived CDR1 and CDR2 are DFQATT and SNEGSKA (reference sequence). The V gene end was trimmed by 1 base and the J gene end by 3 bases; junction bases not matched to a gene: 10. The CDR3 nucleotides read TGCAGTGCTAGAGGGCCCGGGGCTAGCGGGAGTACAGATACGCAGTATTTT. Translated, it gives CSARGPGASGSTDTQYF.

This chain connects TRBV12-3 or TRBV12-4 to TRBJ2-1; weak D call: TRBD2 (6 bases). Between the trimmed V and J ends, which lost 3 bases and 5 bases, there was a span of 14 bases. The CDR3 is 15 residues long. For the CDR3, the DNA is TGTGCCAGCAGTTTGGGGGGAGGACTAAACAATGAGCAGTTCTTC. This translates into CASSLGGGLNNEQFF.

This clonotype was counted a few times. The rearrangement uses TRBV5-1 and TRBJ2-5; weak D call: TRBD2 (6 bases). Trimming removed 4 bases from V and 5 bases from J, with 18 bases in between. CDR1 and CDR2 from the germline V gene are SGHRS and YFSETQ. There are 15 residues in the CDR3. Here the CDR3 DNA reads TGCGCCAGCAGCCCCGGAGTTGGGGCGGGGGAGACCCAGTACTTC. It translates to CASSPGVGAGETQYF.

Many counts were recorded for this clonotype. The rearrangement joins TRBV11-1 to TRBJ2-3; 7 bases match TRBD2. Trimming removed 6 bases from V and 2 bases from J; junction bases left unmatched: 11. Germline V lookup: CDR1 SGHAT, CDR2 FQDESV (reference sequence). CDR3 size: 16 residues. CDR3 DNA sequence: TGTGCCAGCAGTTCCCAGGGACTATCCTCCACAGATACGCAGTATTTT. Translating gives CASSSQGLSSTDTQYF.

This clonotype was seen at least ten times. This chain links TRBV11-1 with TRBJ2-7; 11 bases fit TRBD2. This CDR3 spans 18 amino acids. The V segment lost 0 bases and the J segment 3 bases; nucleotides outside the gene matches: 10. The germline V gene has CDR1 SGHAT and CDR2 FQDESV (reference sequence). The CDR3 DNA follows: TGTGCCAGCAGCTTAGCGCTCACCACTAGCGGGAGTTACTACGAGCAGTACTTC. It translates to CASSLALTTSGSYYEQYF.

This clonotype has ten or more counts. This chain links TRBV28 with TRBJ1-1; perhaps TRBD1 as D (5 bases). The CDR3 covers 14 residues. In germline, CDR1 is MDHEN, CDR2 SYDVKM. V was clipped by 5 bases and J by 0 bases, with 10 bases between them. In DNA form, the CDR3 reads TGTGCCAGCAGTGGGGGGAACATGAACACTGAAGCTTTCTTT. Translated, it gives CASSGGNMNTEAFF.

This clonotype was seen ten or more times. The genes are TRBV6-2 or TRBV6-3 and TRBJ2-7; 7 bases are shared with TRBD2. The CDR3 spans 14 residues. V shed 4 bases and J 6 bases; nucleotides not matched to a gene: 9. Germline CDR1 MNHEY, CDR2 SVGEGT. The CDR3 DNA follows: TGTGCCAGCAGTTTTGCGGGAGTGTTGCCCGAGCAGTACTTC. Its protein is CASSFAGVLPEQYF.

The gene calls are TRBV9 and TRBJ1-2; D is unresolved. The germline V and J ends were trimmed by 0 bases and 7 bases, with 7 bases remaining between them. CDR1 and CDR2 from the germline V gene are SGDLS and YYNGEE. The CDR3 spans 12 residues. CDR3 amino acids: CASSVERGGYTF. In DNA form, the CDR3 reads TGTGCCAGCAGCGTAGAACGGGGTGGCTACACCTTC.

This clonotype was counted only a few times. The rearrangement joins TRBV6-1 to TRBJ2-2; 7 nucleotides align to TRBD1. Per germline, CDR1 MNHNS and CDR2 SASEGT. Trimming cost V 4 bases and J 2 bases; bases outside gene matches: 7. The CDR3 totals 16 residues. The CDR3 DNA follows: TGTGCCAGCAGTGGCCTGACAGGGATTAACACCGGGGAGCTGTTTTTT. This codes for CASSGLTGINTGELFF.

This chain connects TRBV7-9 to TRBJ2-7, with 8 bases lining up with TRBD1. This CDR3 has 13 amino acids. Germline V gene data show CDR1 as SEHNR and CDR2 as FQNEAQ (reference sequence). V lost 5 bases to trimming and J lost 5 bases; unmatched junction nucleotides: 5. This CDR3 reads CASSRRGPNEQYF. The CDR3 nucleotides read TGTGCCAGCAGCCGCAGGGGGCCCAACGAGCAGTACTTC.

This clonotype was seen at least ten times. The CDR3 DNA follows: TGTGCCAGCAGCCAAGAGGGACAGCTCTACAATGAGCAGTTCTTC. The encoded protein is CASSQEGQLYNEQFF. The J gene is TRBJ2-1, the V gene TRBV3-1; 7 positions agree with TRBD1. Germline V gene lookup returns CDR1 LGHDT and CDR2 YNNKEL (reference sequence). This CDR3 spans 15 amino acids. Trimming removed 0 bases from V and 3 bases from J; junction bases left unmatched: 2.

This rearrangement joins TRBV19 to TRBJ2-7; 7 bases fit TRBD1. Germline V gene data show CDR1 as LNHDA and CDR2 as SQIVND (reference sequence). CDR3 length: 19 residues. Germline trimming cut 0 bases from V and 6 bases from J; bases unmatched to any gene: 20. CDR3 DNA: TGTGCCAGTAGTATAGACTCCGGGATCTTAAGCCGACAGGGAAGCGAGCAGTACTTC. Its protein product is CASSIDSGILSRQGSEQYF.

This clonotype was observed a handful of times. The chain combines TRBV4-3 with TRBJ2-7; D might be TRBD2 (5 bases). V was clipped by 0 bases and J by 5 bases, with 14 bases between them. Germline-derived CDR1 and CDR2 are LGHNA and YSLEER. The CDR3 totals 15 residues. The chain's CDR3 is CASSQEDRAGDEQYF. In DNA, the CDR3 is TGCGCCAGCAGCCAAGAGGACCGGGCCGGGGACGAGCAGTACTTC.

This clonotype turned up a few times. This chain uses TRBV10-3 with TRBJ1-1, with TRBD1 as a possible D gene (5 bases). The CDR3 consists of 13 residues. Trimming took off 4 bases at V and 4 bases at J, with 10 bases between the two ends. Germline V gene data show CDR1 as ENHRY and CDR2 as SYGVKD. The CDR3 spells CAISGGDGTEAFF. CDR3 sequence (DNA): TGTGCCATCAGTGGAGGGGACGGCACTGAAGCTTTCTTT.

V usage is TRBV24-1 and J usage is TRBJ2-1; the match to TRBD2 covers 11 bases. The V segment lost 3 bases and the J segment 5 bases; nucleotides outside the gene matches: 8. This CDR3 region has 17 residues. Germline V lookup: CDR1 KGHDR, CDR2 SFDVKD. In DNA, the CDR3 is TGTGCCACCAGTGATACGTCGCCGGGACTAGCGGACAATGAGCAGTTCTTC. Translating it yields CATSDTSPGLADNEQFF.

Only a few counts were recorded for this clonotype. CDR3 bases: TGTGCCAGCAGCGTGGGATCCACCACCTACGAGCAGTACTTC. It specifies CASSVGSTTYEQYF. This chain uses TRBV9 with TRBJ2-7; no reliable D call. The germline V gene encodes CDR1 SGDLS and CDR2 YYNGEE. CDR3 length: 14 residues. Between the trimmed V and J ends, which lost 2 bases and 2 bases, there was a span of 11 bases.

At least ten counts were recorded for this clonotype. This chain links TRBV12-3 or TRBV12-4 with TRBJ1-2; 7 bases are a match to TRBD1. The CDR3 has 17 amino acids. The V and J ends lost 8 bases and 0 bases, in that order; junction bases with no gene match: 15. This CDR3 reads CASGLQPGQSTNYGYTF. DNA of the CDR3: TGTGCCAGCGGCCTACAACCGGGACAGAGTACTAACTATGGCTACACCTTC.

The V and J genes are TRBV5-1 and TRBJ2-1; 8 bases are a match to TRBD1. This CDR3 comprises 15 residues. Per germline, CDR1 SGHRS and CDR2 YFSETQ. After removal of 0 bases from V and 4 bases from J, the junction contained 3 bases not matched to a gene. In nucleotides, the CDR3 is TGCGCCAGCAGCTTGGGGGACAGGTATTACAATGAGCAGTTCTTC. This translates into CASSLGDRYYNEQFF.

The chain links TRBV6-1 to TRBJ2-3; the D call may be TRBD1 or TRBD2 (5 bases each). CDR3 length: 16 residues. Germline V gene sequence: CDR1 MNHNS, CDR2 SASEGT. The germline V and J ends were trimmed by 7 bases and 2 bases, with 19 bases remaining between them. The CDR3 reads CASTWMMVGATDTQYF. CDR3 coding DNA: TGTGCCAGCACTTGGATGATGGTCGGGGCCACAGATACGCAGTATTTT.

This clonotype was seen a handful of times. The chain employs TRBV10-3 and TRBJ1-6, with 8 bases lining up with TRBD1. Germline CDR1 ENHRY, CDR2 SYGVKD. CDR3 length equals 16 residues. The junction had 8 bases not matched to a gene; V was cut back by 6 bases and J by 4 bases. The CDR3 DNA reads TGTGCCATCAGCCGACAGGGGAATCGGTATAATTCACCCCTCCACTTT. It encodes CAISRQGNRYNSPLHF.

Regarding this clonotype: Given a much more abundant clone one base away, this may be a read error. CDR3 DNA: TGTGTCAGCAGGAGACTAGCGGGAGTAGGTGAGCAGTTCTTC. It yields the protein CVSRRLAGVGEQFF. The J gene is TRBJ2-1, the V gene TRBV6-8, with TRBD2 matching 12 bases. From germline, CDR1 is MNHGY and CDR2 SAAAGT. This CDR3 spans 14 amino acids.

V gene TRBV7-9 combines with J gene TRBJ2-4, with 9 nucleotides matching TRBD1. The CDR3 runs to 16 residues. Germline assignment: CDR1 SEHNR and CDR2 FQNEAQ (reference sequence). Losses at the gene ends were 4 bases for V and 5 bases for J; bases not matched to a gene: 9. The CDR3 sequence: CASSYTGGWSENIQYF. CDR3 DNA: TGTGCCAGCAGCTATACAGGGGGCTGGTCCGAAAACATTCAGTACTTC. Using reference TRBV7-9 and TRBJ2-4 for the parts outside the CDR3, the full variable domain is DTGVSQNPRHKITKRGQNVTFRCDPISEHNRLYWYRQTLGQGPEFLTYFQNEAQLEKSRLLSDRFSAERPKGSFSTLEIQRTEQGDSAMYLCASSYTGGWSENIQYFGAGTRLSVL.

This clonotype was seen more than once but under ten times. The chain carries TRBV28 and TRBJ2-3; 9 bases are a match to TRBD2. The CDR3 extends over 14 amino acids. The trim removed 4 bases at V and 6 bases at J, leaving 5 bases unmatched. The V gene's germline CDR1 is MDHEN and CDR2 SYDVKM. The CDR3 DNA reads TGTGCCAGCAGTTCCGCGGGGGGGGCGGATACGCAGTATTTT. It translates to CASSSAGGADTQYF.

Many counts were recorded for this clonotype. The CDR3: CASSIGQRPLYEQYF. The CDR3 DNA sequence: TGTGCCAGCAGTATCGGTCAGAGGCCGCTGTACGAGCAGTACTTC. The chain has TRBV9 and TRBJ2-7; D gene uncertain. Germline assignment: CDR1 SGDLS and CDR2 YYNGEE. The V and J ends lost 5 bases and 4 bases respectively, with 19 bases between them. The CDR3 consists of 15 residues.

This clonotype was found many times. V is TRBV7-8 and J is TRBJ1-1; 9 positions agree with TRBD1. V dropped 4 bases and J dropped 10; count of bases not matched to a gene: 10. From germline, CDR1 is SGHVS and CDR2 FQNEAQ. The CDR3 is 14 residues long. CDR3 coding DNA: TGTGCCAGCAGCTGGGAGGACAGGGGCGGGAGAGCTTTCTTT. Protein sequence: CASSWEDRGGRAFF.

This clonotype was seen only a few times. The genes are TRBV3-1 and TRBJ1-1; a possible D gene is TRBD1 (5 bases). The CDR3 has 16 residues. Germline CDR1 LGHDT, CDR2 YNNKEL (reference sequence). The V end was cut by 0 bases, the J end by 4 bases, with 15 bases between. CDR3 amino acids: CASSQDPRRAGTEAFF. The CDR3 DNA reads TGTGCCAGCAGCCAAGATCCCCGCAGGGCGGGCACTGAAGCTTTCTTT. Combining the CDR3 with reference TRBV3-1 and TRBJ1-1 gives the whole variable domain DTAVSQTPKYLVTQMGNDKSIKCEQNLGHDTMYWYKQDSKKFLKIMFSYNNKELIINETVPNRFSPKSPDKAHLNLHINSLELGDSAVYFCASSQDPRRAGTEAFFGQGTRLTVV.

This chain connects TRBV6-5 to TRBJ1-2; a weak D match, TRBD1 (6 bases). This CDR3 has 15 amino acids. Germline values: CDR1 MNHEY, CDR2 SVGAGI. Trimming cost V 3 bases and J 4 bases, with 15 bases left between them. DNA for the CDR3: TGTGCCAGCAGTTATAACCGGGACATTACCTATGGCTACACCTTC. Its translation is CASSYNRDITYGYTF.

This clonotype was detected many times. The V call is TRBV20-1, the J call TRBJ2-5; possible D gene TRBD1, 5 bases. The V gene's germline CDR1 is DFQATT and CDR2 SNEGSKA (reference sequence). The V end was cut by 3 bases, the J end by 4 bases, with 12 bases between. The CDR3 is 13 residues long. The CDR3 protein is CSASRAGLETQYF. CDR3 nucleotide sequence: TGCAGTGCTAGTAGGGCAGGGCTAGAGACCCAGTACTTC.

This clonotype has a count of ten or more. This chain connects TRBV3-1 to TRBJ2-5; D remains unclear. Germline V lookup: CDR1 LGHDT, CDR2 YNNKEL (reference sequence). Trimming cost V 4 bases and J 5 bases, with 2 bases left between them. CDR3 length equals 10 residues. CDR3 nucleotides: TGTGCCAGCAGCCGTGAGACCCAGTACTTC. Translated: CASSRETQYF.

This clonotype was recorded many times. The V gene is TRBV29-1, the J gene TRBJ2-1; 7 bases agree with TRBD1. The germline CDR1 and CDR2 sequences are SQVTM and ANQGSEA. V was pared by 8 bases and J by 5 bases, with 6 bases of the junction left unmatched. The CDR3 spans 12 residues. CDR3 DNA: TGCAGCCTCAGGGGGTTTCACAATGAGCAGTTCTTC. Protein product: CSLRGFHNEQFF.